The TCR beta chain under discussion was sequenced for a study of T-cell memory formation after mild COVID-19. TCRdb called the 5' RACE reads again in MiXCR, with one record for every CDR3 protein. Of 250,000 to 300,000 distinct CDR3 sequences listed, 16% are singletons. General study findings and limits: Among CD4+ contracting clones, most were CM and EM, and CD8+ ones EMRA.

A remark on this clonotype: The antigen remains unidentified.

Trimming took 3 bases from V and 3 from J, leaving 8 bases between them. Germline loops: CDR1 LGHNA, CDR2 YNFKEQ. The CDR3 length is 13 residues. The source material was PBMCs or a T cell subset sorted from them (not recorded which). The receptor comes from a man between 18 and 35 years old who had mild COVID-19 (a few samples of this study predate the infection). Cell type and time point are not known. The chain combines TRBV4-2 with TRBJ1-2; D unresolved. The CDR3 protein is CASSQVGDYGYTF. CDR3 DNA sequence: TGTGCCAGCAGCCAGGTCGGAGACTATGGCTACACCTTC.